This T cell receptor beta chain was profiled in a study of technical replicates of blood from a handful of donors. TCRdb's copy holds only in-frame clones and misses some; the assay was immunoSEQ multiplex PCR. Among about 70,000 clones listed, 94% were seen once. The V end was cut by 3 bases, the J end by 0 bases, with 9 bases between. The CDR3 runs to 14 residues. CDR1 KGHSH and CDR2 LQKENI come from the germline V gene. The receptor was isolated from a human donor in good health. The chain couples TRBV18 to TRBJ2-7; no clear D gene. Input material: T cells isolated from PBMCs. CDR3 sequence (DNA): TGTGCCAGCTCACCTTACTATAGCTCCTACGAGCAGTACTTC. It specifies CASSPYYSSYEQYF.